Listed below are T cell receptor beta chains from one sample, sequenced in a study of CD8 T cells in Susac syndrome. TCRdb ran MiXCR on the immunoSEQ multiplex PCR reads and lists one entry per CDR3 protein. Among about 130,000 distinct CDR3 sequences listed, around 94% were seen once. The sequenced material came from CD8+ T cells from PBMCs. These receptors were taken from a human donor with Susac syndrome. Each CDR3 is given with its conserved first and last residue. The D gene is left open where the match is weak. Clone size is not always given. Where it is, it says once, few, many or a class for expanded clones.

size	D	V	J	DNA	CDR3
NA	NA	TRBV30	TRBJ2-5	TGTGCCTGGAGTGTATCAAACGGAGAGACCCAGTACTTC	CAWSVSNGETQYF
NA	TRBD1	TRBV28	TRBJ1-1	TGTGCCAGCAGTCCGACACAGGGGGCGAACACTGAAGCTTTCTTT	CASSPTQGANTEAFF
once	NA	TRBV30	TRBJ2-7	TGTGCCTGGAGTATGGCGGATCGAATCCTTCTACGGGAGCAGTACTTC	CAWSMADRILLREQYF
once	NA	TRBV12-3/TRBV12-4	TRBJ1-6	TGTGCCAGCAGGAGTGACAGCCCGCCCCTCCACTTT	CASRSDSPPLHF
NA	TRBD1	TRBV20-1	TRBJ1-6	TGCAGTGCTAGAGATTTGGGACAGGTATCGATGCCCCTCCACTTT	CSARDLGQVSMPLHF
NA	NA	TRBV20-1	TRBJ2-2	TGCAGTGCCAAAGCCCGGGGCGGGGACACCGGGGAGCTGTTTTTT	CSAKARGGDTGELFF
NA	NA	TRBV12-3/TRBV12-4	TRBJ1-2	TGTGCCAGCAGTTCAGGGGCTTGGGGCTACACCTTC	CASSSGAWGYTF
NA	TRBD2	TRBV3-1	TRBJ2-5	TGTGCCAGCAGCCAAGCCGGGACTAGCGGAGAGACCCAGTACTTC	CASSQAGTSGETQYF
NA	NA	TRBV5-4	TRBJ2-7	TGTGCCAGCAGCTTTGACAGCTCCTACGAGCAGTACTTC	CASSFDSSYEQYF
NA	NA	TRBV13	TRBJ1-1	TGTGCCAGCATATGGGCAGACATGAACACTGAAGCTTTCTTT	CASIWADMNTEAFF
once	NA	TRBV16	TRBJ1-2	TGTGCCAGCAGCCCAGTTAAGAATGGCTACACCTTC	CASSPVKNGYTF
NA	TRBD1	TRBV7-2	TRBJ2-1	TGTGCCAGCAGCTTAGGGGACAGCTCGCCCTACAATGAGCAGTTCTTC	CASSLGDSSPYNEQFF
once	TRBD1	TRBV28	TRBJ2-1	TGTGCCAGCACCTTGACAGGGGCCAATGAGCAGTTCTTC	CASTLTGANEQFF
NA	NA	TRBV24-1	TRBJ1-4	TGTGCCACCAGTGCCCGGGGACACGTGAGAAAACTGTTTTTT	CATSARGHVRKLFF
NA	TRBD2	TRBV3-1	TRBJ2-7	TGTGCCAGCAGCCAAGACCTCGGGCGGGAGGGGAACTACGAGCAGTACTTC	CASSQDLGREGNYEQYF
NA	NA	TRBV27	TRBJ1-1	TGTGCCAGCAGTTCCACCGGGACAACTGAAGCTTTCTTT	CASSSTGTTEAFF
NA	NA	TRBV30	TRBJ1-6	TGTGCCTGGAGTTTAACAGGGATGGGATCACCCCTCCACTTT	CAWSLTGMGSPLHF